The source of this T cell receptor beta chain is a study of cytomegalovirus exposure and HLA in healthy donors. Study summary: A data release that came early held some 84 million unique TCRs from HLA-typed donors.

The study's findings and limits: The study recorded 150 to 200 TCR beta chains that were cytomegalovirus-associated. The CMV antigen specificity of a few CMV-associated chains was confirmed through in vitro analysis. In presence/absence analyses, roughly uniform sequencing depth across donors was assumed.

Points on this clone: No antigen is known for it.

PCR was performed using 60 Vbeta and 13 Jbeta primers. Profiled with immunoSEQ multiplex PCR; TCRdb holds only in-frame clones, not every one. The data show around 120,000 clones, roughly 78% seen once. The material sequenced was PBMCs. This clonotype originated in a woman in her twenties or thirties in good health and CMV-seropositive.

CDR3 in DNA: TGTGCCAGCAGCTTAACACGAGTTTTGGGACTAGAGGGCACCGGGGAGCTGTTTTTT. This encodes CASSLTRVLGLEGTGELFF. The V call is TRBV7-9, the J call TRBJ2-2; 8 nucleotides align to TRBD2. The V gene end was trimmed by 2 bases and the J gene end by 4 bases; junction bases not matched to a gene: 15. This CDR3 is 19 amino acids long. Germline V lookup: CDR1 SEHNR, CDR2 FQNEAQ (reference sequence).